This T cell receptor beta chain is drawn from a study of CD8 T cells in ankylosing spondylitis. TCRdb reanalysed the 5' RACE reads using MiXCR and keeps one entry per CDR3 protein. The sample lists about 360,000 distinct CDR3 sequences; 20% to 25% were seen once. V lost 6 bases to trimming and J lost 3 bases; unmatched junction nucleotides: 10. This CDR3 is built from 15 residues. Per the germline V gene, CDR1 is SGHVS and CDR2 is FQNEAQ. The rearrangement uses TRBV7-8 and TRBJ2-7, with 8 bases matching TRBD2. Sequencing used blood, either unsorted or a sorted T cell fraction (not recorded which). The sequence came from a male donor with ankylosing spondylitis or in good health (not recorded which). This CDR3 reads CASSFPGTRYYEQYF. The CDR3 DNA follows: TGTGCCAGCAGTTTTCCCGGGACTAGATACTACGAGCAGTACTTC.